These 14 T cell receptor beta chains came from one sample sequenced in a study of blood T cell repertoires in COVID-19. The method was immunoSEQ multiplex PCR; TCRdb's version includes in-frame clones alone and lacks a portion of them. Of 250,000 to 300,000 clones listed, approximately 90% are singletons. Sequenced sample: PBMCs or T cells enriched from blood (not recorded which). These TCRs come from a human donor in a cohort exposed to, infected with or recovered from COVID-19 (not recorded which). The donor label of this sample is uncertain.

The chain joins TRBV18 to TRBJ1-2, with TRBD1 identical over 7 bases. V trimming: 3 bases; J trimming: 7 bases; junction bases outside the gene matches: 5. Germline CDR1 KGHSH, CDR2 LQKENI. CDR3 length: 13 residues. CDR3 bases: TGTGCCAGCTCACCCGACAGGGAATTTGGCTACACCTTC. It is translated as CASSPDREFGYTF.

The genes are TRBV6-2 or TRBV6-3 and TRBJ1-2; perhaps TRBD1 as D (6 bases). CDR3 size: 15 residues. Germline loops: CDR1 MNHEY, CDR2 SVGEGT. The ends were cut back, 5 bases at V and 6 bases at J, with 19 bases in the middle. CDR3 protein: CASSQRGGARHGYTF. CDR3 coding DNA: TGTGCCAGCAGTCAGAGGGGGGGCGCCCGGCATGGCTACACCTTC.

V usage is TRBV7-9 and J usage is TRBJ2-1; 7 bases are shared with TRBD2. J lost 10 bases, V lost 5 bases, and 2 bases had no gene match. Germline V gene sequence: CDR1 SEHNR, CDR2 FQNEAQ (reference sequence). This CDR3 is 11 amino acids long. CDR3 bases: TGTGCCAGCAGCACACTAGCGGAGCAGTTCTTC. Amino acids: CASSTLAEQFF.

The chain couples TRBV6-1 to TRBJ1-1; perhaps TRBD1 as D (6 bases). Germline-derived CDR1 and CDR2 are MNHNS and SASEGT. This CDR3 is 16 amino acids long. Trimming took off 4 bases at V and 2 bases at J, with 17 bases between the two ends. Here the CDR3 DNA reads TGTGCCAGCAGTGCTCATGAGACAGGAGCTAACACTGAAGCTTTCTTT. It specifies CASSAHETGANTEAFF.

The genes are TRBV6-5 and TRBJ1-4; D is possibly TRBD1 (6 bases). The CDR3 has 13 residues. The ends were cut back, 10 bases at V and 7 bases at J, with 16 bases in the middle. Per the germline V gene, CDR1 is MNHEY and CDR2 is SVGAGI. CDR3 nucleotide sequence: TGTGCCACTCGGGGGGGGCTTCTTGAAAAACTGTTTTTT. This translates into CATRGGLLEKLFF.

This clone was observed once. The chain uses TRBV10-3 and TRBJ1-1; D is unclear. Trimming took 6 bases from V and 5 from J, leaving 19 bases between them. The germline V gene has CDR1 ENHRY and CDR2 SYGVKD. The CDR3 covers 15 residues. This chain's CDR3 is CAIRVGLRKGTEAFF. In DNA form, the CDR3 reads TGTGCCATCAGGGTAGGACTTCGGAAAGGGACTGAAGCTTTCTTT.

The chain joins TRBV6-5 to TRBJ1-2; the D is unclear. The V gene's germline CDR1 is MNHEY and CDR2 SVGAGI. With 0 bases removed from V and 1 base from J, the gap between germline ends came to 9 bases. This CDR3 has 15 residues. The CDR3 DNA reads TGTGCCAGCAGTTACTCGGACTGGGGTAACTATGGCTACACCTTC. Amino acid sequence: CASSYSDWGNYGYTF.

In DNA, the CDR3 is TGTGCCGTACGAGGAGCCCGCACAGATACGCAGTATTTT. Its protein product is CAVRGARTDTQYF. The rearrangement joins TRBV6-6 to TRBJ2-3; the D is unclear. In germline, CDR1 is MNHNY, CDR2 SVGAGI (reference sequence). Deletions cut 11 bases from V and 1 base from J, with 13 bases between. The CDR3 is 13 amino acids.

V and J are TRBV5-4 and TRBJ2-5; D gene ambiguous. This CDR3 spans 14 amino acids. From germline, CDR1 is SGHNT and CDR2 YYREEE (reference sequence). V shed 0 bases and J shed 3 bases, with 9 bases lying between them. The CDR3 protein is CASSLGRIEETQYF. CDR3 DNA: TGTGCCAGCAGCTTGGGAAGAATAGAAGAGACCCAGTACTTC.

The chain joins TRBV6-6 to TRBJ2-2, with 7 bases that match TRBD1. The trim removed 9 bases at V and 6 bases at J, leaving 10 bases unmatched. The germline V gene has CDR1 MNHNY and CDR2 SVGAGI (reference sequence). This CDR3 comprises 14 residues. The CDR3 coding sequence is TGTGCCAGTAGAGGGACAGAAGGTCCCGGGGAGCTGTTTTTT. Its translation is CASRGTEGPGELFF.

This chain links TRBV12-5 with TRBJ2-5; the match to TRBD1 covers 8 bases. The V segment lost 4 bases and the J segment 1 base; nucleotides outside the gene matches: 11. The CDR3 length is 17 residues. The germline gives CDR1 LGHNT, CDR2 FRNRAP. The CDR3 sequence is CASGSSPRTGLQETQYF. The CDR3 DNA sequence: TGTGCTAGTGGTTCCTCGCCACGGACAGGGCTCCAAGAGACCCAGTACTTC.

This chain uses TRBV19 with TRBJ2-2, with 7 bases that match TRBD1. V was pared by 9 bases and J by 1 base, with 8 bases of the junction left unmatched. Germline V gene lookup returns CDR1 LNHDA and CDR2 SQIVND (reference sequence). There are 15 residues in the CDR3. CDR3 protein: CASESGQMNTGELFF. The CDR3 bases are TGTGCCAGCGAATCGGGACAGATGAACACCGGGGAGCTGTTTTTT.

This sequence joins TRBV4-2 and TRBJ1-5; possibly TRBD1 for D (6 bases). V was shortened by 5 bases and J by 0 bases, with 11 bases between the two germline ends. This CDR3 region has 15 residues. Germline V lookup: CDR1 LGHNA, CDR2 YNFKEQ. CDR3: CASSAQGTSNQPQHF. The CDR3, as DNA: TGTGCCAGCAGCGCACAGGGTACTAGCAATCAGCCCCAGCATTTT.

V and J are TRBV5-1 and TRBJ1-3, with D perhaps TRBD1 (5 bases). The CDR3 spans 16 residues. Germline assignment: CDR1 SGHRS and CDR2 YFSETQ. Between the trimmed V and J ends, which lost 1 base and 1 base, there was a span of 12 bases. CDR3 bases: TGCGCCAGCAGCTTGCAGGGCCTCTCATCTGGAAACACCATATATTTT. This gives the protein CASSLQGLSSGNTIYF.